The rows below give T cell receptor beta chains drawn from one sample of a study of shared clonotypes between healthy human individuals. Profiled with immunoSEQ multiplex PCR; TCRdb holds only in-frame clones, not every one. The profile shows millions of clones, around 95% of them singletons. The sequencing input was naive CD4+ T cells sorted from blood. The receptors stem from a man aged 18 to 35 in good health. Both conserved end residues are part of each CDR3. A D gene is named only where the DNA matches it firmly.

>15|TRBD1|TRBJ2-7|TRBV7-9
CASSGRTGVSYEQYF
TGTGCCAGCAGCGGACGGACAGGGGTCTCCTACGAGCAGTACTTC
>15|TRBD1|TRBJ2-7|TRBV27
CASSLDRDRGYEQYF
TGTGCCAGCAGTTTGGACCGGGACAGGGGCTACGAGCAGTACTTC
>14|NA|TRBJ2-3|TRBV10-2
CASSEGGSTDTQYF
TGCGCCAGCAGTGAGGGTGGTAGCACAGATACGCAGTATTTT
>15|TRBD1|TRBJ1-1|TRBV28
CASSPGQGPGTEAFF
TGTGCCAGCAGTCCGGGACAGGGACCCGGGACTGAAGCTTTCTTT
>15|TRBD2|TRBJ2-7|TRBV7-2
CASSLSVAGGQEQYF
TGTGCCAGCAGCTTATCTGTAGCGGGAGGGCAAGAGCAGTACTTC
>15|NA|TRBJ1-1|TRBV11-2
CASSFLIGGNTEAFF
TGTGCCAGCAGCTTTCTTATCGGGGGGAACACTGAAGCTTTCTTT
>15|NA|TRBJ1-1|TRBV11-2
CASSLGRGVNTEAFF
TGTGCCAGCAGCTTGGGGAGGGGGGTAAACACTGAAGCTTTCTTT
>14|NA|TRBJ1-2|TRBV2
CASSEAMRFYGYTF
TGTGCCAGCAGTGAAGCTATGCGGTTCTATGGCTACACCTTC
>14|TRBD1|TRBJ1-1|TRBV2
CASRTGRGNTEAFF
TGTGCCAGCAGGACAGGGAGGGGGAACACTGAAGCTTTCTTT
>14|TRBD2|TRBJ2-1|TRBV30
CAWSSGSGYNEQFF
TGTGCCTGGAGTAGCGGGAGTGGGTACAATGAGCAGTTCTTC
>17|NA|TRBJ2-7|TRBV5-1
CASSAPVGGGLVGEQYF
TGCGCCAGCAGCGCCCCGGTTGGAGGAGGCCTCGTCGGCGAGCAGTACTTC
>17|TRBD2|TRBJ2-3|TRBV4-3
CASSRSPSGPRTDTQYF
TGCGCCAGCAGCCGATCACCTAGCGGGCCTCGCACAGATACGCAGTATTTT